This entry concerns a single T cell receptor beta chain. The antigen remains unidentified. The data belong to a study of T cell repertoires in cytomegalovirus infection. Study context: It was recently identified HLA-C-restricted and well-studied HLA-B-restricted CMV epitopes that the study used. Signatures in public TCR beta sequences pointed to both CMV infection and matching HLA type. Findings of the study overall: CMV-specific TCR beta clonotypes restricted by HLA-C were the ones dominating the ex vivo response.

CDR1 MNHEY and CDR2 SVGEGT come from the germline V gene. The CDR3 consists of 19 residues. Trimming left V 2 bases short and J 1 base short, with 21 bases between. TCRdb re-analysed the reads in MiXCR, keeping a single row per CDR3 protein. The sample holds 45,000 to 65,000 distinct CDR3 sequences, around 20% seen once. This TCR was sampled from a human donor in good health (CMV status not recorded). Some clones in this sample may be carry-over from other donors' samples. The rearrangement uses TRBV6-2 or TRBV6-3 and TRBJ1-5; D is possibly TRBD1 (5 bases). The specimen was CD8+ T cells from cultured PBMCs, collected from culture after CMV antigen stimulation. This CDR3 is CASSYVPPPRQNSNQPQHF. The CDR3 bases are TGTGCCAGCAGTTACGTCCCACCTCCGAGACAGAACAGCAATCAGCCCCAGCATTTT.